This entry features one T cell receptor beta chain sequence. Its specificity is unknown. The data originate from a study of vaccination and CD4 T cells after COVID-19. Treatment denoted: roughly nine-day PBMC culture with coronavirus spike peptide pools or control peptides (ViraFEST assay). The Oncomine TCR Beta short-read assay sequenced DNA from cultured CD4+ T cells. After culture, CD4+ T cells served as the source for genomic DNA extraction. Each CDR3 protein is one row after TCRdb ran MiXCR on the PCR reads. The data hold about 20,000 distinct CDR3 sequences, with almost 50% observed a single time. This CDR3 has 13 residues. V was cut by 3 bases and J by 5 bases, with 10 bases left in between. In germline, CDR1 is LGHDT, CDR2 YNNKEL (reference sequence).

The chain recombines TRBV3-1 with TRBJ1-1; possible D gene TRBD1, 5 bases. The sample was CD4+ T cells from blood, cultured in vitro. The sequence came from a human donor who had recovered from COVID-19. The DNA for the CDR3 is TGTGCCAGCAGCCAGGGGGTCGCAACTGAAGCTTTCTTT. Amino acid sequence: CASSQGVATEAFF.